This TCR beta chain was identified in a study of identifying expanded T cells in peripheral blood. Using immunoSEQ multiplex PCR, the repertoire was profiled, and TCRdb retains in-frame clones only, with some absent. The sample contains under 150,000 clones, about 86% of which appear only once. Germline CDR1 is MNHNS and CDR2 is SASEGT. CDR3 length equals 14 residues. Between the trimmed V and J ends, which lost 7 bases and 3 bases, there was a span of 13 bases. During the collection period, no donor immune events like infections were recorded. This TCR came from a person aged 18-70 years in good health. The source material was blood. V is TRBV6-1 and J is TRBJ2-1; D assignment may be TRBD1 or TRBD2 (6 bases each). The CDR3 nucleotides read TGTGCCAGCACCCCGGGGGCGCTCTACAATGAGCAGTTCTTC. Its protein is CASTPGALYNEQFF.